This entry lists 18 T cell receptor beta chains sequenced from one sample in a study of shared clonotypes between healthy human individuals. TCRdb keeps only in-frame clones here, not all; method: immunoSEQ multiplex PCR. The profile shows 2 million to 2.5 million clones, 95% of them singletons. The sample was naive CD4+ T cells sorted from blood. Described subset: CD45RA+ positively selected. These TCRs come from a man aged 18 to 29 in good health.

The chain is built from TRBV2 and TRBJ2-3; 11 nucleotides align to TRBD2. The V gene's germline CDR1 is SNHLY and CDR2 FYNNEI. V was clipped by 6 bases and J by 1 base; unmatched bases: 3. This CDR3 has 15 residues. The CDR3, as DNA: TGTGCCAGCAGGACTAGCGGGGTGGGCACAGATACGCAGTATTTT. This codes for CASRTSGVGTDTQYF.

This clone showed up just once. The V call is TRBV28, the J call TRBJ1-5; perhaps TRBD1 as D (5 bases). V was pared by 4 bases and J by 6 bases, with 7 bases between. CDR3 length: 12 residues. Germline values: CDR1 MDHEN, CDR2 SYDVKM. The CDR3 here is CASSWGGQPQHF. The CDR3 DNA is TGTGCCAGCAGTTGGGGGGGTCAGCCCCAGCATTTT.

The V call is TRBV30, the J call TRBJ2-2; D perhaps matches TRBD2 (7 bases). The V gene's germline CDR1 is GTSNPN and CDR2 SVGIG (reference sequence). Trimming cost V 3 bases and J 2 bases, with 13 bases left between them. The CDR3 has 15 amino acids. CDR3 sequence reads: CAWSGRGGNTGELFF. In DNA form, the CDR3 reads TGTGCCTGGAGCGGTAGGGGGGGAAACACCGGGGAGCTGTTTTTT.

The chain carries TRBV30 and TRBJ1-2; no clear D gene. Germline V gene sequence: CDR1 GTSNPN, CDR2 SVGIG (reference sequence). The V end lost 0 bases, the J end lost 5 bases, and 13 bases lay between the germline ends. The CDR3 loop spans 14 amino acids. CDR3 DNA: TGTGCCTGGAGTGTATCGGAAGGGCGGTATGGCTACACCTTC. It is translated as CAWSVSEGRYGYTF.

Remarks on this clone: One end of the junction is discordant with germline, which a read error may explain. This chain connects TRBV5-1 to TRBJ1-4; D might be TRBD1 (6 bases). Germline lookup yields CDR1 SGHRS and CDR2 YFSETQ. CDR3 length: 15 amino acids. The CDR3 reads CASSLNRATNEKLFF. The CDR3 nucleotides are TGCGCCAGCAGCTTGAACAGGGCAACGAATGAAAAACTGTTTTTT.

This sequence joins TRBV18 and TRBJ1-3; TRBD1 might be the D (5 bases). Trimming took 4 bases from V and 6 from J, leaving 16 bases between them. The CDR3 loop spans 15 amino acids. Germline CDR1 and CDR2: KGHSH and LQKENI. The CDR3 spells CASSRTGTLENTIYF. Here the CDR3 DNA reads TGTGCCAGCTCACGTACCGGGACCTTGGAAAACACCATATATTTT.

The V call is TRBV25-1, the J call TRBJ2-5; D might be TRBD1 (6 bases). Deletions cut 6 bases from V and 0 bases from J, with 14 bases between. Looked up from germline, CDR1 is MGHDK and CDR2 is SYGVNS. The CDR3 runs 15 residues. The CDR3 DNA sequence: TGTGCCAGCAGCATTACAGGGCTGTACCAAGAGACCCAGTACTTC. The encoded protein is CASSITGLYQETQYF.

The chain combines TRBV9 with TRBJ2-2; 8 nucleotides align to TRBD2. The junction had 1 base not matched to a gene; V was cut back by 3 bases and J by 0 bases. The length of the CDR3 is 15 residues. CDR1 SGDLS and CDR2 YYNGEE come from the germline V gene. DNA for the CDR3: TGTGCCAGCAGCGACGGGGGGGCGAACACCGGGGAGCTGTTTTTT. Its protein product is CASSDGGANTGELFF.

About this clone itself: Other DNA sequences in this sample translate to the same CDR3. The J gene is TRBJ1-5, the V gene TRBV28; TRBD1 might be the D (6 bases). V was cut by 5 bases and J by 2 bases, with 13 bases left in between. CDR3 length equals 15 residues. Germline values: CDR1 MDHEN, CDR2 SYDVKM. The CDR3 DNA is TGTGCCAGCAGTCCCAGGGGTGGTGGCAATCAGCCCCAGCATTTT. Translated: CASSPRGGGNQPQHF.

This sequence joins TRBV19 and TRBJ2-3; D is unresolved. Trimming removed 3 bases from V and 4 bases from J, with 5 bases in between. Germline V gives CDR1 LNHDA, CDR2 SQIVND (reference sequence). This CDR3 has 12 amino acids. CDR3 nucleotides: TGTGCCAGTAGTATGATATCAGATACGCAGTATTTT. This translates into CASSMISDTQYF.

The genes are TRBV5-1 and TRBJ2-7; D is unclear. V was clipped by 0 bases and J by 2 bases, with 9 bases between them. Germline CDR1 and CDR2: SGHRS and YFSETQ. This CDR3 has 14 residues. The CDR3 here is CASSLEPAAYEQYF. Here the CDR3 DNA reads TGCGCCAGCAGCTTGGAGCCGGCTGCCTACGAGCAGTACTTC.

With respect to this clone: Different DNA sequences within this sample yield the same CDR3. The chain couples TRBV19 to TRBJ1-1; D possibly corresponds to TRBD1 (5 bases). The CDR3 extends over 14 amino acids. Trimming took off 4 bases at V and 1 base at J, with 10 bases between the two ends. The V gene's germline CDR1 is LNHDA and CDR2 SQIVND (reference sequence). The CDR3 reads CASSTGTGNTEAFF. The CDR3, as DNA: TGTGCCAGTAGTACCGGGACGGGGAACACTGAAGCTTTCTTT.

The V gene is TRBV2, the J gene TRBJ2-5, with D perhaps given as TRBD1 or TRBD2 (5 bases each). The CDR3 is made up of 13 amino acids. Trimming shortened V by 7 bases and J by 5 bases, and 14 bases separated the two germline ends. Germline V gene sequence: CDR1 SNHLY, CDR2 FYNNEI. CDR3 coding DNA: TGTGCCAGCACCCAGATCGGGGCCGAGACCCAGTACTTC. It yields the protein CASTQIGAETQYF.

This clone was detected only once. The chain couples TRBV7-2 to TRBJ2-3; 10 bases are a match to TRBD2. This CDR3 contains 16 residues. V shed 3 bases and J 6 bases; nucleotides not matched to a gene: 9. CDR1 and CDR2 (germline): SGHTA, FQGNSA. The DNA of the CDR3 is TGTGCCAGCAGCTTCCGTAGCGGGAGGCTCGGTGATACGCAGTATTTT. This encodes CASSFRSGRLGDTQYF.

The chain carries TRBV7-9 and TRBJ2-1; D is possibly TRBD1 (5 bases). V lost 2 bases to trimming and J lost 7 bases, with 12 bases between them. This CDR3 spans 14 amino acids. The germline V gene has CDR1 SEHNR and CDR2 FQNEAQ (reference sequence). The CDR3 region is CASSLTGQGNEQFF. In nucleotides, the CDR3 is TGTGCCAGCAGCTTAACCGGCCAGGGAAATGAGCAGTTCTTC.

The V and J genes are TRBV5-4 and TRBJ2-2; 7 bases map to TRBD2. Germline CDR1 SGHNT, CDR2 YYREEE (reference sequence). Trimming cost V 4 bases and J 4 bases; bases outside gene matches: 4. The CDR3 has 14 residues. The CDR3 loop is CASSAGLSTGELFF. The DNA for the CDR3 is TGTGCCAGCAGCGCGGGACTATCCACCGGGGAGCTGTTTTTT.

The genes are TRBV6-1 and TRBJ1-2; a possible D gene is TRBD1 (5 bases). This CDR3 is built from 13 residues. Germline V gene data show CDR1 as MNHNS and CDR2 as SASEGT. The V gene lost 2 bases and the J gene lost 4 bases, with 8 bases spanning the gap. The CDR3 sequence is CASSEYRIYGYTF. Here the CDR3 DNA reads TGTGCCAGCAGTGAATACAGGATCTATGGCTACACCTTC.

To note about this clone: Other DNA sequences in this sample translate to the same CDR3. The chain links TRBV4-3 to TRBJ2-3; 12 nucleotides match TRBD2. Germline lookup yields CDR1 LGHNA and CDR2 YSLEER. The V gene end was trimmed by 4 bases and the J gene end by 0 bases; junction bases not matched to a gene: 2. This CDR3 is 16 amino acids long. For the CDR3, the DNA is TGCGCCAGCAGCCTTGGGACTAGCGGGAGCACAGATACGCAGTATTTT. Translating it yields CASSLGTSGSTDTQYF.